This paragraph covers one T cell receptor (beta chain) sequence. The antigen remains unidentified. The data are from a study of blood T cells in healthy people across ages. Study-wide findings and caveats: Older age went with lower TCR beta diversity per million T cells, in a roughly linear way. It was the long-lived donors that had more naive CD4+ cells and higher diversity than aged donors.

Total RNA amounts of at least 5 micrograms were extracted per sample. The CDR3 has 16 residues. Germline V gives CDR1 SGHAT, CDR2 FQNNGV. Trimming cost V 3 bases and J 4 bases, with 17 bases left between them. A J-beta primer mix and a sample-barcoded 5' primer were used in a second PCR of roughly 6 to 11 cycles. The template-switch adaptor was a 5' adaptor with 12 random nucleotides. It tagged each cDNA molecule. TCRdb re-derived calls from the 5' RACE reads in MiXCR, one entry per CDR3 protein. The data hold 270,000 or so distinct CDR3 sequences, with 27% observed a single time. The chain joins TRBV11-2 to TRBJ2-3; tentatively, D is TRBD2 (5 bases). The clonotype was recovered from a woman between 65 and 79 years old in good health. Sequenced: blood. The CDR3 bases are TGTGCCAGCAGCTTTACGGCGGGTAAACGGGCAGATACGCAGTATTTT. Amino acid sequence: CASSFTAGKRADTQYF.